This TCR beta chain was sequenced for a study of Graves' ophthalmopathy and Graves' hyperthyroidism. The authors amplified TCR beta CDR3 regions from RNA transcripts. HTBI-primed first-round RT-PCR preceded second-round multiplex PCR. TCRdb recomputed calls from the multiplex PCR reads with MiXCR, one row per CDR3 protein. There are around 40,000 distinct CDR3 sequences in the sample; 52% occur only once, and less than 20% lies in the top ten. The germline V gene has CDR1 DFQATT and CDR2 SNEGSKA (reference sequence). V gave up 0 bases and J gave up 1 base, with 11 bases separating them. The CDR3 sequence is 15 residues long. Clinicians diagnosed using symptoms, serum thyroxine, TRAb, thyroid ultrasound and orbital computed tomography.

The rearrangement links TRBV20-1 to TRBJ2-3, with no clear D. This TCR came from an adult man with Graves' ophthalmopathy. Sample: peripheral blood. As DNA, the CDR3 is TGCAGTGCTAGAGATTTGTTAGACCGCACAGATACGCAGTATTTT. Protein product: CSARDLLDRTDTQYF.